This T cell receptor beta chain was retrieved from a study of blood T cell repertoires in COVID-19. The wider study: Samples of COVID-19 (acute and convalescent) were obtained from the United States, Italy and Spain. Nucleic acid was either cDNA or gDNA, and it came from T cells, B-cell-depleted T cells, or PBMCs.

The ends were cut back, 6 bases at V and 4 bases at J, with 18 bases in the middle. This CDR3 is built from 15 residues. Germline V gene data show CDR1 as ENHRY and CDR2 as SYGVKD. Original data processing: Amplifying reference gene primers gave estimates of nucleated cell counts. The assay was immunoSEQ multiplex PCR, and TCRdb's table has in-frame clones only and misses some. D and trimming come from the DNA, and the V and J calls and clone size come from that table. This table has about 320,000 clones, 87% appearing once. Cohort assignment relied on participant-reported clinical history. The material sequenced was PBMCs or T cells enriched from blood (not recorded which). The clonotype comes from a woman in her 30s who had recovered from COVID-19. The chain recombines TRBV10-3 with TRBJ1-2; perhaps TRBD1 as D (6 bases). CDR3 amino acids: CAIRPPQGQVYGYTF. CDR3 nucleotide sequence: TGTGCCATCAGACCCCCCCAGGGGCAGGTCTATGGCTACACCTTC.